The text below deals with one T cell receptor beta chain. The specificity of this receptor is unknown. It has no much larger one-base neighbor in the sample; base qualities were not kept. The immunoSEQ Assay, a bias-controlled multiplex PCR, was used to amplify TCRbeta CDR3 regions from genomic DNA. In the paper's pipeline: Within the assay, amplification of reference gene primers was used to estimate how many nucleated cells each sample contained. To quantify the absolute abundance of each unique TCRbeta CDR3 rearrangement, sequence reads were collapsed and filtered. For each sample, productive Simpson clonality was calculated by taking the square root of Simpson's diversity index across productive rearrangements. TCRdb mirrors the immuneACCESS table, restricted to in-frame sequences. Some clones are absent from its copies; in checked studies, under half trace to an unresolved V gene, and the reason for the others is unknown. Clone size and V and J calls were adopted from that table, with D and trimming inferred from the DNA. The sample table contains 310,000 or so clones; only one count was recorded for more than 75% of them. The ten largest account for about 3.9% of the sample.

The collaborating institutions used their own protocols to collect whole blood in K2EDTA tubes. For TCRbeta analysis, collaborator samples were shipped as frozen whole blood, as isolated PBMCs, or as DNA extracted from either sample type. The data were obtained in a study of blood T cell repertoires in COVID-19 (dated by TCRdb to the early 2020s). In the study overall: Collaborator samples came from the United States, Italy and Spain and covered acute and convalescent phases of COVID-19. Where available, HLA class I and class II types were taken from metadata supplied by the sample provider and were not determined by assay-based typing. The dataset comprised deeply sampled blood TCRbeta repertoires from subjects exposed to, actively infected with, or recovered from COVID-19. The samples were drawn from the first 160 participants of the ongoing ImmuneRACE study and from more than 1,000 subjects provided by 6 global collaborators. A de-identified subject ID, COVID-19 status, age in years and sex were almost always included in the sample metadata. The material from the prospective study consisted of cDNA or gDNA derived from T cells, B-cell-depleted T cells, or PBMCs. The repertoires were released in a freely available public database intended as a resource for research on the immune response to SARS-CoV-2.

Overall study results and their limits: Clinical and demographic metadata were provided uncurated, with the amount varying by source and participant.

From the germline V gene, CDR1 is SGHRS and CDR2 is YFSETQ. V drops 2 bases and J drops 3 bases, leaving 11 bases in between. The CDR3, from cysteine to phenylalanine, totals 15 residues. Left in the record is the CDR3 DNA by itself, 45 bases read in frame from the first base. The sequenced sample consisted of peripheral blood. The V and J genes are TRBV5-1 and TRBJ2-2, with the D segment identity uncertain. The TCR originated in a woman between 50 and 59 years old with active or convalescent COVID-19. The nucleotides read TGCGCCAGCAGCTTCGGCCGCCAGGACACCGGGGAGCTGTTTTTT. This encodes CASSFGRQDTGELFF.